Listed here are 8 T cell receptor beta chains from one sample, sequenced in a study of blood T cell repertoires in COVID-19. Data came from immunoSEQ multiplex PCR; TCRdb stores just in-frame clones and leaves some out. This table holds about 250,000 clones, roughly 88% found once. The sequenced sample was peripheral blood. The receptors derive from an elderly woman with COVID-19, enrolled during active disease.

Regarding this clone: This sample also contains other DNA sequences that code for the same CDR3. In DNA form, the CDR3 reads TGTGCCAGCAGTAGGACAGGGGGGAACTATGGCTACACCTTC. Protein sequence: CASSRTGGNYGYTF. V and J are TRBV6-5 and TRBJ1-2, with 10 bases matching TRBD1. J gave up 2 bases and V 5 bases, and 2 bases lay outside the gene matches. The CDR3 runs to 14 residues. Germline-derived CDR1 and CDR2 are MNHEY and SVGAGI.

The rearrangement joins TRBV7-2 to TRBJ2-3, with 11 bases that match TRBD2. The germline CDR1 and CDR2 sequences are SGHTA and FQGNSA. This CDR3 contains 16 residues. After removal of 5 bases from V and 1 base from J, the junction contained 5 bases not matched to a gene. The CDR3 bases are TGTGCCAGCAGCCAAACTAGCGGGGGTGGCACAGATACGCAGTATTTT. Amino acids: CASSQTSGGGTDTQYF.

This clone was found once. This sequence joins TRBV28 and TRBJ1-2; tentative D call: TRBD1 (5 bases). Trimming left V 5 bases short and J 2 bases short, with 12 bases between. This CDR3 is 14 amino acids long. The germline gives CDR1 MDHEN, CDR2 SYDVKM. In DNA, the CDR3 is TGTGCCAGCAGTATACCGGGACTCAACTATGGCTACACCTTC. It yields the protein CASSIPGLNYGYTF.

The V call is TRBV18, the J call TRBJ2-1, with D tentatively TRBD1 (6 bases). Between the trimmed V and J ends, which lost 3 bases and 5 bases, there was a span of 14 bases. Germline-derived CDR1 and CDR2 are KGHSH and LQKENI. The CDR3 spans 15 residues. The CDR3 DNA is TGTGCCAGCTCACCCGCTCAGGGGCCGGACAATGAGCAGTTCTTC. It specifies CASSPAQGPDNEQFF.

In its sample, this clone was seen a few times. V gene TRBV19 combines with J gene TRBJ1-5; 9 nucleotides agree with TRBD1. J lost 4 bases, V lost 4 bases, and 8 bases had no gene match. The CDR3 has 16 residues. Germline CDR1 LNHDA, CDR2 SQIVND (reference sequence). For the CDR3, the DNA is TGTGCCAGTAGTACTTTGGGACAGGGCACAAATCAGCCCCAGCATTTT. Protein product: CASSTLGQGTNQPQHF.

This rearrangement joins TRBV24-1 to TRBJ2-2, with D possibly being TRBD1 (6 bases). Germline V CDR1 and CDR2: KGHDR, SFDVKD. This CDR3 spans 14 amino acids. The germline V and J ends were trimmed by 9 bases and 1 base, with 11 bases remaining between them. As DNA, the CDR3 is TGTGCCACCCAACCGGGACAGAACACCGGGGAGCTGTTTTTT. Encoded protein: CATQPGQNTGELFF.

The rearrangement links TRBV7-9 to TRBJ1-2, with D perhaps matching TRBD1 (6 bases). Germline V gene data show CDR1 as SEHNR and CDR2 as FQNEAQ (reference sequence). The CDR3 totals 16 residues. V shed 4 bases and J shed 6 bases, with 21 bases lying between them. The CDR3 nucleotides are TGTGCCAGCAGCTCCTTGACAGGCATAGGCCCCCATGGCTACACCTTC. This codes for CASSSLTGIGPHGYTF.

The gene calls are TRBV7-8 and TRBJ1-1; tentative D call: TRBD1 (5 bases). Between the trimmed V and J ends, which lost 1 base and 6 bases, there was a span of 12 bases. The CDR3 sequence is 14 residues long. Germline CDR1 SGHVS, CDR2 FQNEAQ. The CDR3 loop is CASSLGGVLAEAFF. The CDR3 coding sequence is TGTGCCAGCAGCTTAGGGGGGGTCCTCGCTGAAGCTTTCTTT.